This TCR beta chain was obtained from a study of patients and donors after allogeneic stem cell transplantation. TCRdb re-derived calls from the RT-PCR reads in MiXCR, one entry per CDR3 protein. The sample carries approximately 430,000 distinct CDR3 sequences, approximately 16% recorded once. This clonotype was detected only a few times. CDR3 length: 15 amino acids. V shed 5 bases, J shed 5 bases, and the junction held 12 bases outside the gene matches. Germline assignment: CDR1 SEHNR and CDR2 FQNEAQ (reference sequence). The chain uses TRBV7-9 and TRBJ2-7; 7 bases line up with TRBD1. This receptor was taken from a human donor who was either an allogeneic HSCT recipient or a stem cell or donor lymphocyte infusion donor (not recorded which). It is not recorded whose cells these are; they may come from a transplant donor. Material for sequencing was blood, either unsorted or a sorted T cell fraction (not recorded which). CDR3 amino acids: CASSQYRQGPNEQYF. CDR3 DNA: TGTGCCAGCAGCCAATACCGACAGGGCCCGAACGAGCAGTACTTC.